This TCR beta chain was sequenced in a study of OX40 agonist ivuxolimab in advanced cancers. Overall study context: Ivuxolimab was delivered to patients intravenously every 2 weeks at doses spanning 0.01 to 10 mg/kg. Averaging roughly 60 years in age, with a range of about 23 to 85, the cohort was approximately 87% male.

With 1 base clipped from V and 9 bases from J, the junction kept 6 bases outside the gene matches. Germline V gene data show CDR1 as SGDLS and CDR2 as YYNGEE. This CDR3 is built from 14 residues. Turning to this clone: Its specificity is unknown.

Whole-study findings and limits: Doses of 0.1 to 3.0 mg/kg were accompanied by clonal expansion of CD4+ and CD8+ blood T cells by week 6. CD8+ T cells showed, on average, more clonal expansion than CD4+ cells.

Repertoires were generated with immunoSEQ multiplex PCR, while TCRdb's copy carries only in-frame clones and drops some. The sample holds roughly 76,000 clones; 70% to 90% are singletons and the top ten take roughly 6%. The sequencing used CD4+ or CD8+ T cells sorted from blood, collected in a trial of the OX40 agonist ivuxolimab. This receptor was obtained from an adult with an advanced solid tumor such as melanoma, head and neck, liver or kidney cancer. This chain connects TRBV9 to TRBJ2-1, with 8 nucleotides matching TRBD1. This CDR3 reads CASSVRTGNGEQFF. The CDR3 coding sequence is TGTGCCAGCAGCGTAAGGACAGGGAATGGTGAGCAGTTCTTC.